This TCR beta chain stems from a study of T cells after yellow fever vaccination. Study conclusions and caveats: A minor fraction of clonotypes spanned both CD4 and CD8 compartments.

UMIs were added to TCR cDNA along with a universal primer site when it was made by 5'RACE template switching. In TCRdb, the 5' RACE reads were re-called with MiXCR into one record per CDR3 protein. Among some 550,000 distinct CDR3 sequences listed, 19% were seen once. CDR1 and CDR2 from the germline V gene are MDHEN and SYDVKM. The trim removed 3 bases at V and 10 bases at J, leaving 17 bases unmatched. The CDR3 covers 17 residues. Regarding this clonotype: Antigen specificity is unknown.

Material: PBMCs, obtained 15 days after the yellow fever booster vaccination. The gene calls are TRBV28 and TRBJ2-3; 9 positions agree with TRBD2. This clonotype was obtained from a man aged 30-40 years who received the YFV17D yellow fever vaccine. Here the CDR3 DNA reads TGTGCCAGCAGTTTCGTAGGCGGGAGGGGCGCTCCCTCGGCGCAGTATTTT. Amino acid sequence: CASSFVGGRGAPSAQYF.